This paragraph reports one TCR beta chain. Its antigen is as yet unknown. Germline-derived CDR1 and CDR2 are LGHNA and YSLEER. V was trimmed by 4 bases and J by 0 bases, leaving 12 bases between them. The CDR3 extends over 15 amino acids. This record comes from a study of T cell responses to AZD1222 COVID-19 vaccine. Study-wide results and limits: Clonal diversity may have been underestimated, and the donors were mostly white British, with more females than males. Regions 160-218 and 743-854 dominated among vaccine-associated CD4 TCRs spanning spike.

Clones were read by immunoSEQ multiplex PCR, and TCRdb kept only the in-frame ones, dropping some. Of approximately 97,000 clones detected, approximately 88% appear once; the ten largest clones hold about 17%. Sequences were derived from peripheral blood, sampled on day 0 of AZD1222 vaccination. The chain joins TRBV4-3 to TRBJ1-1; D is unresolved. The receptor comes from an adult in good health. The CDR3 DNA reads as TGCGCCAGCAGCCTAGAAAATCGACTGAACACTGAAGCTTTCTTT. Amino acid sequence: CASSLENRLNTEAFF.